This is a list of T cell receptor beta chains from one sample in a study of T cells in Graves' hyperthyroidism and ophthalmopathy. One entry per CDR3 protein results from TCRdb running MiXCR on the multiplex PCR reads. The sample has approximately 620,000 distinct CDR3 sequences, about a sixth seen once; the top ten hold 2.5% to 4%. The sequenced material came from blood. The receptor set was obtained from a woman aged 40 to 55 with Graves' ophthalmopathy. The CDR3 runs from the conserved cysteine through the conserved F or W. The D gene is left open where the match is weak. Rows give clone size only sometimes, using once, few, many, or a class for an expanded clone.

j_call d_call v_call clone_size cdr3_length cdr3_nt cdr3_aa
TRBJ2-1 . TRBV12-3/TRBV12-4 many 14 TGTGCCAGCAGTTGGCGGGGTGTGTACAATGAGCAGTTCTTC CASSWRGVYNEQFF
TRBJ1-1 . TRBV19 . 13 TGTGCCAGCCTGAGACAGGCGAACACTGAAGCTTTCTTT CASLRQANTEAFF
TRBJ2-7 . TRBV5-1 few 17 TGCGCCAGCAGCCCGGGCGGCGGGCTACCAAGCTCCTACGAGCAGTACTTC CASSPGGGLPSSYEQYF
TRBJ1-2 TRBD1 TRBV28 . 13 TGTGCCAGCATCGGACAGGGCTTCTATGGCTACACCTTC CASIGQGFYGYTF
TRBJ2-7 . TRBV4-1 many 11 TGCGCCAGCAGCCGAGACTACGAGCAGTACTTC CASSRDYEQYF
TRBJ2-7 TRBD2 TRBV28 . 14 TGTGCCAGCAGCAACATACTAGCGGGTGACGAGCAGTACTTC CASSNILAGDEQYF
TRBJ1-1 . TRBV11-2 . 13 TGTGCCAGCAGCCCCCAGAGGGACACTGAAGCTTTCTTT CASSPQRDTEAFF
TRBJ1-1 TRBD1 TRBV5-1 many 13 TGCGCCAGCTGGGACAGGGGGCATACTGAAGCTTTCTTT CASWDRGHTEAFF
TRBJ2-1 TRBD1 TRBV4-1 few 16 TGCGCCAGCAGCCAAGGTCGGGGGACAGGGTACAATGAGCAGTTCTTC CASSQGRGTGYNEQFF
TRBJ2-1 TRBD2 TRBV25-1 . 15 TGTGCCAGCAACGACCTAGCGGGAGGGTACAATGAGCAGTTCTTC CASNDLAGGYNEQFF
TRBJ2-7 . TRBV10-3 few 12 TGTGCCCCCACTCAGGTTTACTACGAGCAGTACTTC CAPTQVYYEQYF
TRBJ2-5 . TRBV6-2/TRBV6-3 . 17 TGTGCCAGCAGTTACCCGCTCCCGGGCAGGGAGGAAGAGACCCAGTACTTC CASSYPLPGREEETQYF
TRBJ2-1 . TRBV3-1 few 15 TGTGCCAGCAGCCAAGGAATGCCTCCGGACAATGAGCAGTTCTTC CASSQGMPPDNEQFF
TRBJ1-1 . TRBV2 many 12 TGTGCCAGCAGTGGAGATGACAGGACAGCTTTCTTT CASSGDDRTAFF
TRBJ2-2 . TRBV14 . 14 TGTGCCAGCAGCCAGACAGAATACACCGGGGAGCTGTTTTTT CASSQTEYTGELFF
TRBJ1-5 TRBD1 TRBV2 many 13 TGTGCCACCAACGACAGGGCGGGACAGCCCCAGCATTTT CATNDRAGQPQHF
TRBJ2-3 TRBD2 TRBV5-1 . 16 TGCGCCAGCAGCCCCTTGACTAGCAGGAGCACAGATACGCAGTATTTT CASSPLTSRSTDTQYF
TRBJ1-1 . TRBV7-9 . 15 TGTGCCAGCAGCTTAGCGAGGGCAGCCGACACTGAAGCTTTCTTT CASSLARAADTEAFF
TRBJ2-3 . TRBV10-3 few 13 TGTGCCATCAGTGACAGCTACACAGATACGCAGTATTTT CAISDSYTDTQYF
TRBJ1-1 . TRBV2 . 16 TGTGCCAGCAGTGAACAGAGTCACTACATGAACACTGAAGCTTTCTTT CASSEQSHYMNTEAFF
TRBJ2-1 TRBD2 TRBV2 many 13 TGTGCCAGCAGCGGGACTAGCGGGGTTGAGAAGTTCTTC CASSGTSGVEKFF
TRBJ1-4 . TRBV28 . 15 TGTGCCAGCGGGGATTTGGGGGCAACTAATGAAAAACTGTTTTTT CASGDLGATNEKLFF
TRBJ1-5 . TRBV28 many 13 TGTGCCAGCATAGCGTCTCGGAGTCAGCCCCAGCATTTT CASIASRSQPQHF
TRBJ2-6 TRBD2 TRBV7-3 few 18 TGTGCCAGCAGCTTAAGGGGACTAGCGGGATCTGGGGCCAACGTCCTGACTTTC CASSLRGLAGSGANVLTF
TRBJ2-7 . TRBV5-1 few 15 TGCGCCAGCAGCTTGGAAGGGACCCACTCCTACGAGCAGTACTTC CASSLEGTHSYEQYF
TRBJ1-6 . TRBV27 many 14 TGTGCCAGCAGTTCTGCGGAATCGAATTCACCCCTCCACTTT CASSSAESNSPLHF
TRBJ2-5 . TRBV5-1 few 14 TGCGCCAGCAGCTTGGCTACACATCAAGAGACCCAGTACTTC CASSLATHQETQYF
TRBJ2-7 . TRBV6-2/TRBV6-3 many 13 TGTGCCAGCACCGAAGGGTCGACATACGAGCAGTACTTC CASTEGSTYEQYF
TRBJ2-7 . TRBV6-2/TRBV6-3 . 15 TGTGCCAGCAGTTACCGAGGTAGCGGAGGCGGGGAGCAGTACTTC CASSYRGSGGGEQYF
TRBJ2-1 TRBD1 TRBV20-1 . 13 TGCAGTGCTAGCCAGGGGGCGAACGCTGAGCAGTTCTTC CSASQGANAEQFF
TRBJ2-3 . TRBV20-1 many 14 TGCAGTGCCCCCCCCCGAGACATCACAGATACGCAGTATTTT CSAPPRDITDTQYF
TRBJ1-4 . TRBV27 few 15 TGTGCCAGCAGTTTATCGAGGGGTCGTAATGAAAAACTGTTTTTT CASSLSRGRNEKLFF
TRBJ2-1 TRBD2 TRBV18 . 15 TGTGCCAGCTCACAACCGGGACTAGAAGGAGATGAGCAGTTCTTC CASSQPGLEGDEQFF
TRBJ2-3 . TRBV30 . 14 TGTGCCTGGAGTGTCTTACAGGGCACAGATACGCAGTATTTT CAWSVLQGTDTQYF
TRBJ1-1 . TRBV12-3/TRBV12-4 many 15 TGTGCCAGCAGTCCGCTTGGACGGGTAAACACTGAAGCTTTCTTT CASSPLGRVNTEAFF
TRBJ2-7 . TRBV28 many 17 TGTGCCAGCAGGGGAAGGGGGCTAGCGGGTTATTCCTACGAGCAGTACTTC CASRGRGLAGYSYEQYF
TRBJ2-7 . TRBV5-1 . 15 TGCGCCAGCAGCGCTGGGTCTTCCGATCCCTACGAGCAGTACTTC CASSAGSSDPYEQYF
TRBJ2-1 TRBD2 TRBV11-2 many 18 TGTGCCAGCAGCTTAAGGCCCCTCGGCGGGGGGGCGCCCAATGAGCAGTTCTTC CASSLRPLGGGAPNEQFF
TRBJ1-4 . TRBV20-1 many 14 TGCAGTGCTAGAGTGAGGGCAACTAATGAAAAACTGTTTTTT CSARVRATNEKLFF
TRBJ1-5 . TRBV28 few 13 TGTGCCAGCAGTTCCCCGGGTGGTCAGCCCCAGCATTTT CASSSPGGQPQHF
TRBJ2-7 . TRBV19 . 14 TGTGCCAGTAGTAAGGGACTGACCTCCTACGAGCAGTACTTC CASSKGLTSYEQYF